A selection of T cell receptor beta chains follows, all from one sample in a study of human CD4 T cells and Enterobacteriaceae. Method: immunoSEQ multiplex PCR; TCRdb's copy keeps in-frame clones and lacks some. The sample lists around 26,000 clones, more than 80% occurring once. Sequenced material: memory CD4+ T cells from blood. The receptors originated from a human donor in good health. CDR3s include the opening cysteine and the closing phenylalanine or tryptophan. The D gene is left open where the match is weak. Clone size is stated in some rows and not others, as once, few, many or a class when expanded.

d_call,v_call,j_call,clone_size,cdr3_aa,cdr3_nt
TRBD1,TRBV19,TRBJ1-5,.,CASSISTGNQPQHF,TGTGCCAGTAGTATTTCGACAGGGAATCAGCCCCAGCATTTT
.,TRBV21-1,TRBJ2-4,once,CASTFTGTSGFSRTKNIQYF,TGTGCCAGCACCTTTACCGGGACTAGCGGTTTCTCAAGGACCAAAAACATTCAGTACTTC
TRBD2,TRBV7-9,TRBJ2-3,once,CASSPRTSSLITDTQYF,TGTGCCAGCAGCCCCCGGACTAGTAGTCTCATCACAGATACGCAGTATTTT
TRBD2,TRBV27,TRBJ2-7,.,CASSSGTSGGAAPEQYF,TGTGCCAGCAGCTCCGGGACTAGCGGGGGGGCAGCACCCGAGCAGTACTTC
.,TRBV29-1,TRBJ1-1,.,CSVARENTEAFF,TGCAGCGTTGCACGGGAGAACACTGAAGCTTTCTTT
.,TRBV2,TRBJ1-6,.,CASTGTVNSPLHF,TGTGCCAGCACCGGGACTGTCAATTCACCCCTCCACTTT
TRBD1,TRBV18,TRBJ2-6,.,CASSPLGTVSSGANVLTF,TGTGCCAGCTCACCCCTCGGGACAGTGAGCTCTGGGGCCAACGTCCTGACTTTC
.,TRBV7-8,TRBJ1-1,.,CASRGHSGGSTEAFF,TGTGCCAGCAGGGGTCATTCTGGAGGGAGCACTGAAGCTTTCTTT
.,TRBV5-1,TRBJ1-5,.,CASSLEGYSNQPQHF,TGCGCCAGCAGCTTGGAAGGCTATAGCAATCAGCCCCAGCATTTT
TRBD2,TRBV11-3,TRBJ2-3,.,CASSFLGGGTTDTQYF,TGTGCCAGCAGCTTTTTGGGGGGAGGGACCACAGATACGCAGTATTTT
TRBD2,TRBV11-2,TRBJ2-1,few,CASSLRRPSGSSYNEQFF,TGTGCCAGCAGCTTACGACGCCCCAGCGGGAGTTCCTACAATGAGCAGTTCTTC
.,TRBV28,TRBJ2-3,.,CASSFGGTSTDTQYF,TGTGCCAGCAGTTTTGGCGGGACTAGCACAGATACGCAGTATTTT
TRBD1,TRBV6-6,TRBJ2-7,.,CASRGQGARDEQYF,TGTGCCAGCAGAGGACAGGGGGCGCGAGACGAGCAGTACTTC
.,TRBV2,TRBJ2-2,.,CASSERDTGELFF,TGTGCCAGCAGTGAACGGGACACCGGGGAGCTGTTTTTT
.,TRBV7-9,TRBJ1-2,.,CASRPTGTVLYTF,TGTGCCAGCAGACCCACCGGGACGGTGCTTTACACCTTC
.,TRBV5-1,TRBJ1-1,.,CASSSVGVESEAFF,TGCGCCAGCAGCTCCGTTGGGGTAGAATCTGAAGCTTTCTTT
.,TRBV7-8,TRBJ2-7,.,CASSWIGRGYEQYF,TGTGCCAGCAGCTGGATTGGACGCGGCTACGAGCAGTACTTC
.,TRBV30,TRBJ2-3,.,CAWSVQSGVTDTQYF,TGTGCCTGGAGTGTCCAGTCCGGGGTCACAGATACGCAGTATTTT
.,TRBV27,TRBJ2-6,.,CASSLVKPSGANVLTF,TGTGCCAGCAGTTTAGTGAAACCCTCTGGGGCCAACGTCCTGACTTTC
TRBD1,TRBV11-1,TRBJ2-2,.,CASSSPRQGSTGELFF,TGTGCCAGCAGTTCGCCTCGACAGGGCAGCACCGGGGAGCTGTTTTTT
TRBD1,TRBV28,TRBJ1-3,.,CASSGARGPGNTIYF,TGTGCCAGCAGTGGAGCCAGGGGGCCTGGAAACACCATATATTTT
TRBD1,TRBV5-1,TRBJ1-1,.,CASSFTTGANGGTEAFF,TGCGCCAGCAGCTTCACGACAGGGGCAAATGGAGGAACTGAAGCTTTCTTT
.,TRBV30,TRBJ2-1,.,CAWAEGARNEQFF,TGTGCCTGGGCCGAAGGGGCTAGGAATGAGCAGTTCTTC
.,TRBV19,TRBJ2-4,few,CASSIVRGFGKNIQYF,TGTGCCAGTAGTATAGTTAGGGGTTTTGGCAAAAACATTCAGTACTTC
TRBD2,TRBV7-9,TRBJ2-5,.,CASSLGDTSGGAETQYF,TGTGCCAGCAGCTTAGGAGATACTAGCGGGGGGGCGGAGACCCAGTACTTC
.,TRBV11-3,TRBJ2-4,once,CASSFGQNLAKNIQYF,TGTGCCAGCAGCTTCGGCCAGAACCTAGCCAAAAACATTCAGTACTTC
.,TRBV6-5,TRBJ2-1,.,CASRPTGGALWQFF,TGTGCCAGCAGACCCACAGGGGGGGCTTTGTGGCAGTTCTTC
.,TRBV10-2,TRBJ2-3,.,CASSPPYASTDTQYF,TGCGCCAGCAGTCCACCCTACGCTAGCACAGATACGCAGTATTTT
.,TRBV28,TRBJ1-1,.,CASTGVNTEAFF,TGTGCCAGCACTGGGGTGAACACTGAAGCTTTCTTT